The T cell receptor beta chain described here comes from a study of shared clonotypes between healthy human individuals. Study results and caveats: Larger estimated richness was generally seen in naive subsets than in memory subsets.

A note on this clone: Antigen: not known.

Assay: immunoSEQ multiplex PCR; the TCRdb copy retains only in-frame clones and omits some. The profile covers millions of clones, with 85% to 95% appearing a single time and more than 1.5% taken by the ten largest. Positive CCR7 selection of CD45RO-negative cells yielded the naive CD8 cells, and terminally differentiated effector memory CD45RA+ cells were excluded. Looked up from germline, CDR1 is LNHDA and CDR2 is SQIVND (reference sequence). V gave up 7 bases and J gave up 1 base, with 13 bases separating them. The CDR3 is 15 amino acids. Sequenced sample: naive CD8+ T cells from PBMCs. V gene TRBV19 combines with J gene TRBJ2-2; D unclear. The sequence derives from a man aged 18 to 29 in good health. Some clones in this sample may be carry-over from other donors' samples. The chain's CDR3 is CASKWSQGNTGELFF. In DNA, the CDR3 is TGTGCCAGTAAATGGTCCCAAGGGAACACCGGGGAGCTGTTTTTT. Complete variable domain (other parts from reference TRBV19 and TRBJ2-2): DGGITQSPKYLFRKEGQNVTLSCEQNLNHDAMYWYRQDPGQGLRLIYYSQIVNDFQKGDIAEGYSVSREKKESFPLTVTSAQKNPTAFYLCASKWSQGNTGELFFGEGSRLTVL.